What follows are 28 T cell receptor beta chains derived from one specimen sequenced in a study of blood T cell repertoires in COVID-19. TCRdb's table, derived via immunoSEQ multiplex PCR, lists solely in-frame clones and lacks some. The data hold approximately 150,000 clones, with about 88% observed a single time. Sequenced sample: peripheral blood. All receptors derive from a man aged 35-49 years with acute or convalescent COVID-19.

The chain uses TRBV2 and TRBJ2-1; 12 bases agree with TRBD2. The CDR3 has 18 amino acids. CDR1 SNHLY and CDR2 FYNNEI come from the germline V gene. The trim removed 6 bases at V and 0 bases at J, leaving 9 bases unmatched. The CDR3 sequence: CASRALAGGLLSYNEQFF. The CDR3 nucleotides are TGTGCCAGCAGGGCACTAGCGGGGGGTCTACTCTCCTACAATGAGCAGTTCTTC.

The chain employs TRBV19 and TRBJ1-1; 10 bases fit TRBD1. V trimming: 5 bases; J trimming: 1 base; junction bases outside the gene matches: 7. CDR3 size: 16 residues. CDR1 LNHDA and CDR2 SQIVND come from the germline V gene (reference sequence). CDR3 protein: CASSGRDRGWNTEAFF. CDR3 coding DNA: TGTGCCAGTAGTGGCCGGGACAGGGGATGGAACACTGAAGCTTTCTTT. Using reference TRBV19 and TRBJ1-1 for the parts outside the CDR3, the full variable domain is DGGITQSPKYLFRKEGQNVTLSCEQNLNHDAMYWYRQDPGQGLRLIYYSQIVNDFQKGDIAEGYSVSREKKESFPLTVTSAQKNPTAFYLCASSGRDRGWNTEAFFGQGTRLTVV.

This clone was counted once. This sequence joins TRBV18 and TRBJ2-5; tentative D call: TRBD2 (6 bases). Trimming shortened V by 5 bases and J by 3 bases, and 7 bases separated the two germline ends. The CDR3 is 12 residues long. Germline loops: CDR1 KGHSH, CDR2 LQKENI. CDR3 sequence reads: CASSGGEETQYF. The DNA of the CDR3 is TGTGCCAGCTCAGGAGGGGAAGAGACCCAGTACTTC.

This clone has more than one count but fewer than ten. The chain links TRBV5-1 to TRBJ2-2; 8 bases map to TRBD1. The trim removed 2 bases at V and 2 bases at J, leaving 2 bases unmatched. From germline, CDR1 is SGHRS and CDR2 YFSETQ. The CDR3 sequence is 15 residues long. CDR3 amino acids: CASSLQGDNTGELFF. The CDR3 DNA is TGCGCCAGCAGCTTACAGGGGGATAACACCGGGGAGCTGTTTTTT.

V usage is TRBV3-1 (or the pseudogene TRBV3-2) and J usage is TRBJ2-1; D call uncertain. Germline loops: CDR1 LGHDT, CDR2 YNNKEL (reference sequence). There are 13 residues in the CDR3. V dropped 4 bases and J dropped 7 bases, with 11 bases sitting between them. The CDR3 DNA sequence: TGTGCCAGCAGCCTCCGATTCCGGAATGAGCAGTTCTTC. Its translation: CASSLRFRNEQFF.

This chain links TRBV5-1 with TRBJ2-7, with D maybe TRBD1 (6 bases). Trimming removed 1 base from V and 0 bases from J, with 14 bases in between. CDR3 length: 16 residues. Germline CDR1 reads SGHRS; CDR2 reads YFSETQ. The CDR3 nucleotides are TGCGCCAGCAGCTTGAATCGGACAGAGTTCTCCTACGAGCAGTACTTC. Residues: CASSLNRTEFSYEQYF.

The gene calls are TRBV5-1 and TRBJ2-1, with 8 bases aligning to TRBD1. The germline CDR1 and CDR2 sequences are SGHRS and YFSETQ. The J segment lost 7 bases and the V segment lost 7 bases, leaving 10 bases of the junction unmatched. CDR3 length: 14 residues. The CDR3 DNA is TGCGCCAGCGCGGGGCAGGGGGCGCCGAATGAGCAGTTCTTC. As protein: CASAGQGAPNEQFF.

V gene TRBV25-1 combines with J gene TRBJ2-5, with TRBD1 matching over 9 bases. The CDR3 contains 15 residues. V dropped 8 bases and J dropped 3; count of bases not matched to a gene: 10. Germline CDR1 reads MGHDK; CDR2 reads SYGVNS. CDR3 sequence reads: CASANGDRAEETQYF. CDR3 DNA: TGTGCCAGCGCAAACGGGGACAGGGCCGAAGAGACCCAGTACTTC.

This clone has just one count. The CDR3 DNA sequence: TGTGCCAGCTCACCTCAGGTGTCCTACGAGCAGTACTTC. Protein: CASSPQVSYEQYF. The chain joins TRBV18 to TRBJ2-7; D is undetermined. The CDR3 is 13 amino acids. The V gene's germline CDR1 is KGHSH and CDR2 LQKENI. V was clipped by 3 bases and J by 1 base, with 7 bases between them.

The chain uses TRBV2 and TRBJ1-4; 7 bases are shared with TRBD1. The CDR3 runs 12 residues. Germline lookup yields CDR1 SNHLY and CDR2 FYNNEI. J lost 8 bases, V lost 8 bases, and 5 bases had no gene match. The CDR3 region is CASSRGTEKLFF. In nucleotides, the CDR3 is TGTGCCAGCTCCAGGGGGACGGAAAAACTGTTTTTT. The full variable domain, with the rest looked up from reference TRBV2 and TRBJ1-4, is EPEVTQTPSHQVTQMGQEVILRCVPISNHLYFYWYRQILGQKVEFLVSFYNNEISEKSEIFDDQFSVERPDGSNFTLKIRSTKLEDSAMYFCASSRGTEKLFFGSGTQLSVL.

This clone was counted once. The rearrangement links TRBV2 to TRBJ1-4, with D possibly matching TRBD1 (6 bases). This CDR3 has 14 residues. Between the trimmed V and J ends, which lost 5 bases and 6 bases, there was a span of 13 bases. Germline loops: CDR1 SNHLY, CDR2 FYNNEI. This CDR3 reads CASSTQGYDEKLFF. The CDR3 region has the DNA TGTGCCAGCAGTACGCAGGGGTATGATGAAAAACTGTTTTTT.

The chain is built from TRBV6-1 and TRBJ1-3; 8 bases line up with TRBD1. V shed 3 bases and J 0 bases; nucleotides not matched to a gene: 1. This CDR3 is built from 15 residues. CDR1 is MNHNS, CDR2 SASEGT, per germline. In DNA, the CDR3 is TGTGCCAGCAGTGACAGGGGGCACTCTGGAAACACCATATATTTT. Translated: CASSDRGHSGNTIYF.

This clone was seen just once. This sequence joins TRBV6-5 and TRBJ1-2; D unresolved. The V gene lost 0 bases and the J gene lost 3 bases, with 11 bases spanning the gap. Germline CDR1 is MNHEY and CDR2 is SVGAGI. The CDR3 length is 15 residues. The CDR3 DNA is TGTGCCAGCAGTTACTCCTCCGACACTCACTATGGCTACACCTTC. Its translation is CASSYSSDTHYGYTF.

CDR3 in amino acids: CASSSTGSGANVLTF. The CDR3 DNA is TGCGCCAGCAGCAGTACAGGGTCTGGGGCCAACGTCCTGACTTTC. This sequence joins TRBV5-1 and TRBJ2-6, with a possible D match to TRBD1 (6 bases). CDR3 length equals 15 residues. Trimming removed 4 bases from V and 1 base from J, with 9 bases in between. Germline CDR1 is SGHRS and CDR2 is YFSETQ. Complete variable domain (other parts from reference TRBV5-1 and TRBJ2-6): KAGVTQTPRYLIKTRGQQVTLSCSPISGHRSVSWYQQTPGQGLQFLFEYFSETQRNKGNFPGRFSGRQFSNSRSEMNVSTLELGDSALYLCASSSTGSGANVLTFGAGSRLTVL.

The chain uses TRBV7-9 and TRBJ2-7, with a possible D match to TRBD2 (5 bases). The V end lost 3 bases, the J end lost 0 bases, and 9 bases lay between the germline ends. This CDR3 spans 14 amino acids. Looked up from germline, CDR1 is SEHNR and CDR2 is FQNEAQ (reference sequence). In DNA, the CDR3 is TGTGCCAGCAGCTTGGACTCATACTCCTACGAGCAGTACTTC. It translates to CASSLDSYSYEQYF.

The chain couples TRBV6-5 to TRBJ1-1; weak D call: TRBD1 (6 bases). The CDR3 totals 14 residues. Germline CDR1 MNHEY, CDR2 SVGAGI. Between the trimmed V and J ends, which lost 2 bases and 5 bases, there was a span of 12 bases. This CDR3 reads CASSYNGGRTEAFF. The CDR3 nucleotides read TGTGCCAGCAGTTACAACGGGGGGCGAACTGAAGCTTTCTTT.

This chain links TRBV15 with TRBJ2-5; D might be TRBD1 (5 bases). Trimming removed 3 bases at V and 5 bases at J, with 13 bases between. Germline lookup yields CDR1 LNHNV and CDR2 YYDKDF (reference sequence). This CDR3 is built from 14 residues. DNA of the CDR3: TGTGCCACCAGCAGGGCGACAGTTTGGGAGACCCAGTACTTC. This sequence encodes CATSRATVWETQYF.

The CDR3 loop is CASSVDFTDTQYF. The CDR3, as DNA: TGTGCCAGCAGCGTAGACTTCACAGATACGCAGTATTTT. This sequence joins TRBV9 and TRBJ2-3, with D unclear. This CDR3 contains 13 residues. The ends were cut back, 0 bases at V and 2 bases at J, with 4 bases in the middle. The germline V gene has CDR1 SGDLS and CDR2 YYNGEE.

The chain carries TRBV5-1 and TRBJ1-4; D is ambiguous. V was shortened by 2 bases and J by 8 bases, with 13 bases between the two germline ends. This CDR3 region has 14 residues. The V gene's germline CDR1 is SGHRS and CDR2 YFSETQ. CDR3 region: CASSLAVSSEKLFF. CDR3 coding DNA: TGCGCCAGCAGCTTAGCGGTATCTAGCGAAAAACTGTTTTTT.

This clone occurred once. The gene calls are TRBV5-4 and TRBJ1-5; D possibly corresponds to TRBD1 (6 bases). CDR1 is SGHNT, CDR2 YYREEE, per germline (reference sequence). The V and J ends lost 2 bases and 1 base respectively, with 10 bases between them. The CDR3 covers 15 residues. The CDR3 spells CASSLQGSSNQPQHF. The CDR3 DNA reads TGTGCCAGCAGCTTACAGGGCTCAAGCAATCAGCCCCAGCATTTT.

This rearrangement joins TRBV3-1 (or the pseudogene TRBV3-2) to TRBJ1-2; no reliable D call. Germline V gene lookup returns CDR1 LGHDT and CDR2 YNNKEL (reference sequence). Trimming removed 4 bases at V and 2 bases at J, with 8 bases between. CDR3 length equals 13 residues. The CDR3 here is CASSLYENYGYTF. The CDR3 DNA reads TGTGCCAGCAGCCTTTACGAGAACTATGGCTACACCTTC.

The chain's CDR3 is CSVETDREGTEAFF. The CDR3 DNA reads TGCAGCGTTGAAACCGACAGGGAAGGCACTGAAGCTTTCTTT. This sequence joins TRBV29-1 and TRBJ1-1, with 7 bases identical to TRBD1. The V and J ends lost 2 bases and 4 bases, in that order; junction bases with no gene match: 7. CDR1 and CDR2 from the germline V gene are SQVTM and ANQGSEA. The CDR3 length is 14 residues.

The V call is TRBV9, the J call TRBJ2-1; 11 bases match TRBD2. Unmatched junction bases numbered 5, after V lost 0 bases and J lost 0 bases. In germline, CDR1 is SGDLS, CDR2 YYNGEE. The CDR3 runs to 18 residues. As DNA, the CDR3 is TGTGCCAGCAGCGTAGCAGGGACTAGCGGTCTCTCCTACAATGAGCAGTTCTTC. It translates to CASSVAGTSGLSYNEQFF.

The DNA for the CDR3 is TGCAGCGTTGAAGAAGGGACAGGGGGTGGACAGCCCCAGCATTTT. Amino acid sequence: CSVEEGTGGGQPQHF. The rearrangement links TRBV29-1 to TRBJ1-5, with 11 bases that match TRBD1. This CDR3 region has 15 residues. The V and J ends lost 0 bases and 7 bases, in that order; junction bases with no gene match: 5. Germline CDR1 SQVTM, CDR2 ANQGSEA.

This sequence joins TRBV19 and TRBJ2-2; 7 nucleotides match TRBD1. After removal of 9 bases from V and 2 bases from J, the junction contained 9 bases not matched to a gene. The CDR3 extends over 15 amino acids. Looked up from germline, CDR1 is LNHDA and CDR2 is SQIVND (reference sequence). The CDR3 protein is CASRKTGLNTGELFF. The CDR3 region has the DNA TGTGCCAGCCGTAAGACAGGGCTTAACACCGGGGAGCTGTTTTTT.

DNA of the CDR3: TGTGCCAGCAGCTACCTAGCGTCCACCGGGGAGCTGTTTTTT. The encoded protein is CASSYLASTGELFF. The rearrangement joins TRBV5-6 to TRBJ2-2; perhaps TRBD2 as D (6 bases). This CDR3 spans 14 amino acids. V lost 3 bases and J 4 bases, leaving 10 bases between the germline ends. In germline, CDR1 is SGHDT, CDR2 YYEEEE.

In this sample, this clone turned up once. The V and J genes are TRBV3-1 (or the pseudogene TRBV3-2) and TRBJ2-3, with D uncertain. The germline CDR1 and CDR2 sequences are LGHDT and YNNKEL (reference sequence). The CDR3 extends over 14 amino acids. Between the trimmed V and J ends, which lost 1 base and 6 bases, there was a span of 11 bases. CDR3 loop: CASSQGLPRDTQYF. The CDR3 DNA follows: TGTGCCAGCAGCCAAGGACTCCCGCGGGATACGCAGTATTTT.

The gene calls are TRBV18 and TRBJ1-3; D is unresolved. Germline V gene lookup returns CDR1 KGHSH and CDR2 LQKENI. Trimming left V 3 bases short and J 1 base short, with 16 bases between. The CDR3 totals 17 residues. CDR3 sequence: CASSPKSVQASGNTIYF. CDR3 coding DNA: TGTGCCAGCTCACCCAAGTCGGTTCAGGCTTCTGGAAACACCATATATTTT. Drawing the rest from reference TRBV18 and TRBJ1-3, the complete variable domain is NAGVMQNPRHLVRRRGQEARLRCSPMKGHSHVYWYRQLPEEGLKFMVYLQKENIIDESGMPKERFSAEFPKEGPSILRIQQVVRGDSAAYFCASSPKSVQASGNTIYFGEGSWLTVV.